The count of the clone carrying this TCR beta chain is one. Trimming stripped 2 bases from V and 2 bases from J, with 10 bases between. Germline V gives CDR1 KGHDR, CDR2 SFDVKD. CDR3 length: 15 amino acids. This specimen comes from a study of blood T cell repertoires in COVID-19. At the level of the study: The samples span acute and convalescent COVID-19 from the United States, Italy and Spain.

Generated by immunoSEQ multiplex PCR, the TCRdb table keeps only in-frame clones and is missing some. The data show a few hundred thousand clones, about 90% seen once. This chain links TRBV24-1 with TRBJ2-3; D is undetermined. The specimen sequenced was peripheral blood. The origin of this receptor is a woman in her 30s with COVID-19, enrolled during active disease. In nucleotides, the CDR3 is TGTGCCACCAGTGATTCCACATTCAACACAGATACGCAGTATTTT. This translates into CATSDSTFNTDTQYF.